This TCR beta chain was found in a study of identical twins. This clonotype was detected ten times or more. Antigen unknown. Germline V lookup: CDR1 SGHAT, CDR2 FQNNGV. The CDR3 has 16 residues. V was cut by 7 bases and J by 8 bases, with 23 bases left in between. Study-level results: The abundant beta clonotypes from cord blood had fewer insertions, and memory repertoires had none of this.

Unique molecular identifiers were present on cDNA, and template switching added a universal primer site. MiXCR, applied by TCRdb to the 5' RACE reads, yields one record per CDR3 protein. The sample lists about 340,000 distinct CDR3 sequences; 8.5% to 10% were seen once. V and J are TRBV11-2 and TRBJ2-2; weak D call: TRBD2 (6 bases). This sequence originates from a woman aged 45-65 years in good health. The specimen sequenced was naive T cells sorted from blood. The CDR3 DNA follows: TGTGCCAGCATCGACATTAAGCGGGCCTCAAAGGGGGAGCTGTTTTTT. Amino acids: CASIDIKRASKGELFF.